This T cell receptor beta chain is from a study of vaccination and CD4 T cells after COVID-19. As for the study in general: The post-COVID sampling time was a median about 100 days after diagnosis, ranging from 35 to 161. Controls had a CEFX pool, an HIV-1 Nef pool, or no peptide added. Study observations and caveats: The researchers studied relatively few convalescent patients and omitted early post-infection timepoints.

With respect to this clonotype: Its antigen is as yet unknown.

The treatment is: approximately 10-day PBMC culture with coronavirus spike peptide pools or control peptides (ViraFEST assay). Ahead of the COVID-19 pandemic (2011-2018), the CD4+ T cells of the unexposed donor were collected. Fresh IL-2 medium was used to replace half of the medium on days 3 and 7. Germline lookup yields CDR1 MNHEY and CDR2 SVGAGI. V was shortened by 4 bases and J by 8 bases, with 30 bases between the two germline ends. The CDR3 runs 19 residues. The assay that was used to sequence DNA from cultured CD4+ T cells was the Oncomine TCR Beta short-read assay. Once CD4+ T cells had been cultured, genomic DNA was extracted from them. TCRdb fed the PCR reads into MiXCR, producing one record per CDR3 protein. The table shows some 11,000 distinct CDR3 sequences, with about 40% occurring only once.

The chain is built from TRBV6-5 and TRBJ2-1; D possibly matches TRBD1 or TRBD2 (8 bases each). The sequence was collected from a human donor in good health. Source material: CD4+ T cells from blood, cultured in vitro. CDR3 residues: CASSSQPGTGSGRVDEQFF. The CDR3 DNA sequence: TGTGCCAGCAGTTCCCAACCCGGGACAGGATCCGGGAGGGTCGATGAGCAGTTCTTC.